This section outlines one T cell receptor beta chain sequence together with its context. The length of the CDR3 is 14 residues. Trimming pared 3 bases from V and 3 bases from J, leaving 15 bases between. Germline V gives CDR1 DFQATT, CDR2 SNEGSKA (reference sequence). The TCRbeta library incorporated unique molecular identifiers. Each CDR3 protein gets one entry after TCRdb re-called the PCR reads with MiXCR. The table has roughly 500,000 distinct CDR3 sequences, 30% to 35% seen once. This record comes from a study of T-cell reconstitution after alpha-beta-depleted transplantation in children. V gene TRBV20-1 combines with J gene TRBJ2-7; maybe TRBD1 (5 bases). This specimen was PBMCs from the stem cell graft donor, taken from the stem cell graft. The TCR originated in a human donor who donated a stem cell graft to a child with aplastic anemia. This CDR3 is CSASRQGFLYEQYF. CDR3 nucleotide sequence: TGCAGTGCTAGTCGGCAGGGATTCCTCTACGAGCAGTACTTC.